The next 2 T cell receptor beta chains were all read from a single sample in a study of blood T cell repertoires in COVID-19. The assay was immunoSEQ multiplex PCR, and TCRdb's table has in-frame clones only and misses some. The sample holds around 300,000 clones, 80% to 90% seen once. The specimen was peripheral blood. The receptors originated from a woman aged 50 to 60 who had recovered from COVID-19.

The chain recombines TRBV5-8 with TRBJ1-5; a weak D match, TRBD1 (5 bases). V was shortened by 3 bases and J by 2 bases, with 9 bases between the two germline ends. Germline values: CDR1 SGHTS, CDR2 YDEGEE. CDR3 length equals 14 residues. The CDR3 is CASSWGGGNQPQHF. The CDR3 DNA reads TGTGCCAGCAGCTGGGGGGGAGGCAATCAGCCCCAGCATTTT.

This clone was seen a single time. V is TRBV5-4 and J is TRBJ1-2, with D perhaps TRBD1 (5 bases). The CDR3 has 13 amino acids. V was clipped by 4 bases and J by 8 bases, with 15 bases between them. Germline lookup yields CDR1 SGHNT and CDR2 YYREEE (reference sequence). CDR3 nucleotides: TGTGCCAGCAGCCTAGGGGAAGACATCGGCTACACCTTC. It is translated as CASSLGEDIGYTF.